This T cell receptor beta chain was observed in a study of neurological immune-mediated disorders. Whole-study findings and limits: Private repertoires in all groups were suggested by the finding that expanded clones across subjects shared no CDR3 amino acid sequences.

This clonotype was seen repeatedly, ten times or more. The target antigen is unknown. In germline, CDR1 is MNHEY, CDR2 SVGAGI. The CDR3 spans 18 residues. V was clipped by 0 bases and J by 4 bases; unmatched bases: 11. Healthy controls comprised blood bank volunteers in Maryland, USA. The cDNA came from 5'RACE with 10-nucleotide random UMIs. TCRdb called the 5' RACE reads again in MiXCR, with one record for every CDR3 protein. The sample has more than 25,000 distinct CDR3 sequences, 9% to 14% seen once. This sequence originates from a woman aged 55-75 years in good health. V gene TRBV6-5 combines with J gene TRBJ2-5; 10 bases are a match to TRBD2. The sequenced sample consisted of PBMCs. The CDR3 loop reads CASSYSPPTSGVGETQYF. The DNA of the CDR3 is TGTGCCAGCAGTTACTCTCCCCCTACTAGCGGGGTAGGAGAGACCCAGTACTTC.